A selection of T cell receptor beta chains follows, all from one sample in a study of shared clonotypes between healthy human individuals. The table came from immunoSEQ multiplex PCR; TCRdb's copy has only in-frame clones and leaves some out. The table has around 500,000 clones, about 82% seen once. Sequenced: PBMCs. Receptors were obtained from a woman in her thirties or forties in good health. Some clones in this sample may be carry-over from other donors' samples. The CDR3 runs from the conserved cysteine through the conserved F or W. Fields, in order: clone size, J gene, CDR3 length, D gene, V gene, CDR3 DNA, CDR3 protein. D genes are given only for firm matches. Clone size is stated in some rows and not others, as once, few, many or a class when expanded.

size: few
J: TRBJ1-2
length: 17
D: TRBD1
V: TRBV7-9
DNA: TGTGCCAGCAGCCCCGAGCCCGGGACAGGGGAAATCTATGGCTACACCTTC
CDR3: CASSPEPGTGEIYGYTF

size: once
J: TRBJ2-2
length: 16
D: .
V: TRBV25-1
DNA: TGTGCCAGCAGTGAAGGAAGAGGTTTGGGGGCCGGGGAGCTGTTTTTT
CDR3: CASSEGRGLGAGELFF

size: .
J: TRBJ2-1
length: 16
D: TRBD2
V: TRBV5-4
DNA: TGTGCCAGCAGCTCCCGGGGTAGCGGGACCTACAATGAGCAGTTCTTC
CDR3: CASSSRGSGTYNEQFF

size: .
J: TRBJ2-2
length: 16
D: .
V: TRBV4-3
DNA: TGCGCCAGCAGCCAAGATGGCACCTGGGGGACCGGGGAGCTGTTTTTT
CDR3: CASSQDGTWGTGELFF

size: .
J: TRBJ1-1
length: 14
D: TRBD1
V: TRBV5-4
DNA: TGTGCCAGCAGCCCCCAGGGGGGGGAAACTGAAGCTTTCTTT
CDR3: CASSPQGGETEAFF

size: .
J: TRBJ2-7
length: 16
D: TRBD2
V: TRBV2
DNA: TGTGCCAGCTCGAGGGTAGCGGGAGCCTCATGGTACGAGCAGTACTTC
CDR3: CASSRVAGASWYEQYF

size: .
J: TRBJ2-7
length: 11
D: .
V: TRBV2
DNA: TGTGCCAGCAGTGAAGGGTTCGAGCAGTACTTC
CDR3: CASSEGFEQYF

size: .
J: TRBJ2-7
length: 15
D: TRBD1
V: TRBV5-6
DNA: TGTGCCAGCAGCTTGTTGGGACAGGGACTCTACGAGCAGTACTTC
CDR3: CASSLLGQGLYEQYF

size: .
J: TRBJ2-7
length: 11
D: .
V: TRBV5-1
DNA: TGCGCCAGCAGCTTGCTAACCGAGCAGTACTTC
CDR3: CASSLLTEQYF

size: .
J: TRBJ2-7
length: 13
D: .
V: TRBV4-3
DNA: TGCGCCAGCAGCCGACTGGACAGCTACGAGCAGTACTTC
CDR3: CASSRLDSYEQYF

size: .
J: TRBJ2-3
length: 18
D: TRBD1
V: TRBV15
DNA: TGTGCCACCAGCAGAGGTTGGTCTACCGACAGGGACACAGATACGCAGTATTTT
CDR3: CATSRGWSTDRDTDTQYF

size: .
J: TRBJ2-6
length: 17
D: TRBD1
V: TRBV9
DNA: TGTGCCAGCAGCGCGGACAGGGGGCGATCTGGGGCCAACGTCCTGACTTTC
CDR3: CASSADRGRSGANVLTF

size: many
J: TRBJ1-5
length: 15
D: .
V: TRBV15
DNA: TGTGCCACCAGCAGGAATCTCGATAGCAATCAGCCCCAGCATTTT
CDR3: CATSRNLDSNQPQHF

size: .
J: TRBJ2-3
length: 14
D: TRBD2
V: TRBV29-1
DNA: TGCAGCGTTCGGACTAGCGGGAGAACAGATACGCAGTATTTT
CDR3: CSVRTSGRTDTQYF

size: .
J: TRBJ2-1
length: 16
D: .
V: TRBV4-2
DNA: TGTGCCAGCAGCCAGGAACTAGGGAGCTCCTACAATGAGCAGTTCTTC
CDR3: CASSQELGSSYNEQFF

size: once
J: TRBJ2-2
length: 15
D: TRBD1
V: TRBV11-3
DNA: TGTGCCAGCAGCCAGGGACAGGGTCGGACCGGGGAGCTGTTTTTT
CDR3: CASSQGQGRTGELFF

size: once
J: TRBJ2-2
length: 13
D: .
V: TRBV7-6
DNA: TGTGCCAGCAGCGCCGCCAATCCCGGGGAGCTGTTTTTT
CDR3: CASSAANPGELFF

size: .
J: TRBJ2-7
length: 15
D: TRBD2
V: TRBV7-8
DNA: TGTGCCAGCAGGGGGCGCGGACTAGCGGCCTACGAGCAGTACTTC
CDR3: CASRGRGLAAYEQYF

size: .
J: TRBJ2-2
length: 16
D: .
V: TRBV7-3
DNA: TGTGCCAGCAGCTTAATCGGCTCAGGATACACCGGGGAGCTGTTTTTT
CDR3: CASSLIGSGYTGELFF

size: .
J: TRBJ2-7
length: 14
D: TRBD1
V: TRBV28
DNA: TGTGCCAGCATAAGGGGACAGGGGACAGGCGAGCAGTACTTC
CDR3: CASIRGQGTGEQYF

size: many
J: TRBJ1-1
length: 15
D: TRBD1
V: TRBV18
DNA: TGTGCCAGCTCGCCCAGTGGACAGGGCAGCACTGAAGCTTTCTTT
CDR3: CASSPSGQGSTEAFF

size: .
J: TRBJ1-5
length: 15
D: TRBD1
V: TRBV28
DNA: TGTGCCAGCAGTTTAGGGGGCAGGGGGAATCAGCCCCAGCATTTT
CDR3: CASSLGGRGNQPQHF

size: once
J: TRBJ1-5
length: 15
D: .
V: TRBV27
DNA: TGTGCCAGCAGATCCCGAGGGGTAGGCAATCAGCCCCAGCATTTT
CDR3: CASRSRGVGNQPQHF

size: few
J: TRBJ1-5
length: 15
D: .
V: TRBV19
DNA: TGTGCCAGTAGCAGACGGTCAGGACCCAATCAGCCCCAGCATTTT
CDR3: CASSRRSGPNQPQHF

size: .
J: TRBJ2-2
length: 15
D: TRBD2
V: TRBV5-1
DNA: TGCGCCAGCTTTCCTAGCGGGGTGAACACCGGGGAGCTGTTTTTT
CDR3: CASFPSGVNTGELFF

size: .
J: TRBJ1-1
length: 17
D: TRBD1
V: TRBV19
DNA: TGTGCCAGTAGTATGGTCCGGGACAGGGCCATGAACACTGAAGCTTTCTTT
CDR3: CASSMVRDRAMNTEAFF

size: .
J: TRBJ2-7
length: 16
D: TRBD2
V: TRBV28
DNA: TGTGCCAGCAGTTCCCCTAGCGGGAGGGCCATCTACGAGCAGTACTTC
CDR3: CASSSPSGRAIYEQYF

size: many
J: TRBJ1-2
length: 15
D: TRBD1
V: TRBV27
DNA: TGTGCCAGCAGTTGGGGAGGGGGCGGAGTCTATGGCTACACCTTC
CDR3: CASSWGGGGVYGYTF

size: .
J: TRBJ2-2
length: 15
D: TRBD2
V: TRBV6-6
DNA: TGTGCCAGCAGTACCGGGACTAGTTTGGGCGGGGAGCTGTTTTTT
CDR3: CASSTGTSLGGELFF

size: .
J: TRBJ2-3
length: 17
D: TRBD2
V: TRBV27
DNA: TGTGCCAGCAGTTCCGCGACTAGCGGGGCCAGCACAGATACGCAGTATTTT
CDR3: CASSSATSGASTDTQYF

size: .
J: TRBJ2-1
length: 16
D: TRBD2
V: TRBV19
DNA: TGTGCCACCTCTATGGGGGTAGCGGGAGGTTACAATGAGCAGTTCTTC
CDR3: CATSMGVAGGYNEQFF

size: .
J: TRBJ1-1
length: 11
D: .
V: TRBV20-1
DNA: TGCAGTGCTAGAGGTAGCACTGAAGCTTTCTTT
CDR3: CSARGSTEAFF

size: .
J: TRBJ2-1
length: 14
D: .
V: TRBV5-6
DNA: TGTGCCAGCAGCTTGAGGGGAGGAGGCAATGAGCAGTTCTTC
CDR3: CASSLRGGGNEQFF

size: .
J: TRBJ1-4
length: 15
D: .
V: TRBV18
DNA: TGTGCCAGCTCACCGCCAGCAAATTCTAATGAAAAACTGTTTTTT
CDR3: CASSPPANSNEKLFF

size: .
J: TRBJ1-1
length: 15
D: .
V: TRBV5-1
DNA: TGCGCCAGCAGTCTTCTATCGGGTGAGGACACTGAAGCTTTCTTT
CDR3: CASSLLSGEDTEAFF

size: .
J: TRBJ2-3
length: 12
D: .
V: TRBV6-6
DNA: TGTGCCAGCAGACCCACGGGGGATACGCAGTATTTT
CDR3: CASRPTGDTQYF

size: .
J: TRBJ2-5
length: 14
D: .
V: TRBV5-5
DNA: TGTGCCAGCAGCTTGCTGGGGATAGAAGAGACCCAGTACTTC
CDR3: CASSLLGIEETQYF

size: .
J: TRBJ1-1
length: 15
D: .
V: TRBV5-1
DNA: TGCGCCAGCAGGAACAGCTGGCGGGTAGGCACTGAAGCTTTCTTT
CDR3: CASRNSWRVGTEAFF

size: .
J: TRBJ2-7
length: 13
D: .
V: TRBV7-8
DNA: TGTGCCAGCGTCGGGCAGTCCTTCTACGAGCAGTACTTC
CDR3: CASVGQSFYEQYF

size: .
J: TRBJ2-1
length: 17
D: .
V: TRBV28
DNA: TGTGCCAGCAGTTTATACCCGGGATCGTTCTCCTACAATGAGCAGTTCTTC
CDR3: CASSLYPGSFSYNEQFF

size: .
J: TRBJ2-2
length: 13
D: .
V: TRBV9
DNA: TGTGCCAGCAGCAGGCAGGGCACCGGGGAGCTGTTTTTT
CDR3: CASSRQGTGELFF

size: .
J: TRBJ2-4
length: 14
D: .
V: TRBV29-1
DNA: TGCAGCGTTGGGGGTCAGGGGAGCACGGACATTCAGTACTTC
CDR3: CSVGGQGSTDIQYF

size: few
J: TRBJ1-1
length: 15
D: .
V: TRBV7-2
DNA: TGTGCCAGCAGCTTAGCGTGGGGGCTGGGCACTGAAGCTTTCTTT
CDR3: CASSLAWGLGTEAFF

size: .
J: TRBJ2-7
length: 15
D: .
V: TRBV7-9
DNA: TGTGCCAGCAGCGGGCGGGACAAAGGATTCTACGAGCAGTACTTC
CDR3: CASSGRDKGFYEQYF

size: few
J: TRBJ1-5
length: 19
D: TRBD1
V: TRBV19
DNA: TGTGCCAGTAGTATCATAGTGGGGACAGGGGGATTCGGCAATCAGCCCCAGCATTTT
CDR3: CASSIIVGTGGFGNQPQHF

size: .
J: TRBJ2-6
length: 15
D: .
V: TRBV7-3
DNA: TGTGCCAGCAAGGGGGGAGCCTCTGGGGCCAACGTCCTGACTTTC
CDR3: CASKGGASGANVLTF

size: .
J: TRBJ2-2
length: 13
D: .
V: TRBV18
DNA: TGTGCCAGCTCACCACCTAACGCCGGGGAGCTGTTTTTT
CDR3: CASSPPNAGELFF

size: .
J: TRBJ2-1
length: 15
D: .
V: TRBV9
DNA: TGTGCCAGCAGCGGGGCTAGGGGACGTTACAATGAGCAGTTCTTC
CDR3: CASSGARGRYNEQFF

size: .
J: TRBJ1-2
length: 14
D: .
V: TRBV28
DNA: TGTGCCAGCAGATTCAAGGGAGGGAACTATGGCTACACCTTC
CDR3: CASRFKGGNYGYTF